This TCR beta chain emerged from a study of shared clonotypes between healthy human individuals. Looked up from germline, CDR1 is LNHDA and CDR2 is SQIVND (reference sequence). This CDR3 is 14 amino acids long. J gave up 6 bases and V 3 bases, and 6 bases lay outside the gene matches. The donors, all of them Caucasian adults, lived in Nashville, Tennessee. Repertoires were generated with immunoSEQ multiplex PCR, while TCRdb's copy carries only in-frame clones and drops some. The sample has about 1 million clones; approximately 80% are singletons. Sequencing input: memory CD4+ T cells from PBMCs. Subset described: CD45RA-negative fraction. The chain uses TRBV19 and TRBJ2-3; 7 nucleotides line up with TRBD2. The clonotype was recovered from a man between 18 and 35 years old in good health. Some clones in this sample may be carry-over from other donors' samples. CDR3 loop: CASSIAGARDTQYF. CDR3 bases: TGTGCCAGTAGTATCGCGGGAGCAAGGGATACGCAGTATTTT.